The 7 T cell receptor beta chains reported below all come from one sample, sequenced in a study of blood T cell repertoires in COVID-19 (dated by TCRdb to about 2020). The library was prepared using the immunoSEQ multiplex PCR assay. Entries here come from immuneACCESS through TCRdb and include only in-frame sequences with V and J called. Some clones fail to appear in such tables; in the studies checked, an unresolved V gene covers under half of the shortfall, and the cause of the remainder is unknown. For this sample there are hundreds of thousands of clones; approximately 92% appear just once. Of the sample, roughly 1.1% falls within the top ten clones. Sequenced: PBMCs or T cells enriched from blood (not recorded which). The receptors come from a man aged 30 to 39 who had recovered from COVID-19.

For the CDR3, the DNA is TGTGCCAGCGAGACCTCGGGCGGGGAGCTGTTTTTT. It is translated as CASETSGGELFF. This sequence joins TRBV30 and TRBJ2-2; D gene unclear. The CDR3 totals 12 residues. The V and J ends lost 8 bases and 7 bases respectively, with 14 bases between them. CDR1 is GTSNPN, CDR2 SVGIG, per germline (reference sequence).

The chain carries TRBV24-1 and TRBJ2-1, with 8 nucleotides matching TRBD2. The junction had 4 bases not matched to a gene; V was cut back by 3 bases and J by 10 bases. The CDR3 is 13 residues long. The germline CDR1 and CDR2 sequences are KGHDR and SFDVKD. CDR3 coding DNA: TGTGCCACCAGTGATAACACTAGCGGCGAGCAGTTCTTC. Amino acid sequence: CATSDNTSGEQFF.

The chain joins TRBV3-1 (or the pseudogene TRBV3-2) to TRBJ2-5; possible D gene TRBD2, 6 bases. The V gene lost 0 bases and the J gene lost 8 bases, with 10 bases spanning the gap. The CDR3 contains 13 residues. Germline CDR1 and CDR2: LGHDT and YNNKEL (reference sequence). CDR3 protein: CASSQDRGTTQYF. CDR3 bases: TGTGCCAGCAGCCAAGACCGGGGGACTACCCAGTACTTC.

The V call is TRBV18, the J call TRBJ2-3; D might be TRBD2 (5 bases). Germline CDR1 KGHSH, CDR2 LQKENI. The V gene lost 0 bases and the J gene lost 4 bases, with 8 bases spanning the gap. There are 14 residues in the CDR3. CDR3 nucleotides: TGTGCCAGCTCACCACCCGGGATAGCAGATACGCAGTATTTT. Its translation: CASSPPGIADTQYF.

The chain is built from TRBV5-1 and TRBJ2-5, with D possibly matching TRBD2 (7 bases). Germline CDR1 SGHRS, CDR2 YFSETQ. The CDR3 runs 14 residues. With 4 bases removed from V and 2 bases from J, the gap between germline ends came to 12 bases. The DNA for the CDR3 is TGCGCCAGCAGCAAGGGGGGACTACAAGAGACCCAGTACTTC. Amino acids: CASSKGGLQETQYF.

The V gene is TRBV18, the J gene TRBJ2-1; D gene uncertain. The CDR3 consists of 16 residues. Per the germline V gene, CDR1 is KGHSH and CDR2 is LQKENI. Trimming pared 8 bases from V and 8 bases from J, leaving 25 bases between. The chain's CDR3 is CASQNFGTVSFDEQFF. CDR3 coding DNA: TGTGCCAGCCAGAACTTCGGAACAGTCTCCTTCGATGAGCAGTTCTTC. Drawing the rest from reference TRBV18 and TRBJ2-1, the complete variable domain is NAGVMQNPRHLVRRRGQEARLRCSPMKGHSHVYWYRQLPEEGLKFMVYLQKENIIDESGMPKERFSAEFPKEGPSILRIQQVVRGDSAAYFCASQNFGTVSFDEQFFGPGTRLTVL.

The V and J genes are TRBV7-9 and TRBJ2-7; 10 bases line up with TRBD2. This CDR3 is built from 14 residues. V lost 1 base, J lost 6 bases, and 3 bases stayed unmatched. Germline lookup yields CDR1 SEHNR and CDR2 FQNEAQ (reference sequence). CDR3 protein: CASSLELAGSEQYF. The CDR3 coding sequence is TGTGCCAGCAGCTTAGAACTAGCGGGAAGCGAGCAGTACTTC. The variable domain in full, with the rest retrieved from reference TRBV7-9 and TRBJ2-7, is DTGVSQNPRHKITKRGQNVTFRCDPISEHNRLYWYRQTLGQGPEFLTYFQNEAQLEKSRLLSDRFSAERPKGSFSTLEIQRTEQGDSAMYLCASSLELAGSEQYFGPGTRLTVT.